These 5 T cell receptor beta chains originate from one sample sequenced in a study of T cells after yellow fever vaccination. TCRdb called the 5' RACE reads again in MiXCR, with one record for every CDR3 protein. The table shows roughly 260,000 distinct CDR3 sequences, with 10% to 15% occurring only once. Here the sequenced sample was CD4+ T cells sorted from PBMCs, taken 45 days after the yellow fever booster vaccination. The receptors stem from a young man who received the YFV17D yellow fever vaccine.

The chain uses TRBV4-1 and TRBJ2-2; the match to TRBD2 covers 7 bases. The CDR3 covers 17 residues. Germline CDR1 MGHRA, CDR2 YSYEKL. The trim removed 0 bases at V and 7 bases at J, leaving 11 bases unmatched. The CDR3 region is CASSQEAGTTRFGELFF. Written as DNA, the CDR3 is TGCGCCAGCAGCCAAGAGGCCGGGACTACCAGGTTCGGGGAGCTGTTTTTT.

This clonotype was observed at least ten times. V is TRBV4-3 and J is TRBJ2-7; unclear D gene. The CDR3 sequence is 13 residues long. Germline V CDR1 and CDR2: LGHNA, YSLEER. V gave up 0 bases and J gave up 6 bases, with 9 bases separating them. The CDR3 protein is CASSQDRRAEQYF. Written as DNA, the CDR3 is TGCGCCAGCAGCCAAGATAGAAGGGCCGAGCAGTACTTC.

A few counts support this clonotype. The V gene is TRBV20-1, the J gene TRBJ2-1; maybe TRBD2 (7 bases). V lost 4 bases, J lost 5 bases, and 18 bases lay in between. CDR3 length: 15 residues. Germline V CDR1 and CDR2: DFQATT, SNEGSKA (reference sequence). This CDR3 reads CSATPGASGHNEQFF. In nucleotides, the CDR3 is TGCAGTGCTACCCCGGGGGCTAGCGGACACAATGAGCAGTTCTTC.

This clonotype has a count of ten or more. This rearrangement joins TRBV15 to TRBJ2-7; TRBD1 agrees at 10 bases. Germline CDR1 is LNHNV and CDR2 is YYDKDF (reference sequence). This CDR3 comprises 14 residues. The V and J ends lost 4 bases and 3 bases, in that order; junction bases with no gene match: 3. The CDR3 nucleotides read TGTGCCACCAGCAAGGACAGGGGGAGCTACGAGCAGTACTTC. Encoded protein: CATSKDRGSYEQYF. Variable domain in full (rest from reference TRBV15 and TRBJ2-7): DAMVIQNPRYQVTQFGKPVTLSCSQTLNHNVMYWYQQKSSQAPKLLFHYYDKDFNNEADTPDNFQSRRPNTSFCFLDIRSPGLGDTAMYLCATSKDRGSYEQYFGPGTRLTVT.

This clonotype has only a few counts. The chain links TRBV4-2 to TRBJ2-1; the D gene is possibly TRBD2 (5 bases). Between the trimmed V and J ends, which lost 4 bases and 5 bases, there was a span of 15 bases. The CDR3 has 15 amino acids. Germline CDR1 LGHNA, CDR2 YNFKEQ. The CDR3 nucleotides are TGTGCCAGCAGCCCAAGGTTGAGCGGAAACAATGAGCAGTTCTTC. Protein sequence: CASSPRLSGNNEQFF.